Described below is a single T cell receptor (beta chain) sequence and its context. TCRdb's table, derived via immunoSEQ multiplex PCR, lists solely in-frame clones and lacks some. The sample lists 120,000 to 150,000 clones, about 92% seen once, with roughly 1.6% in the top ten. V trimming: 5 bases; J trimming: 2 bases; junction bases outside the gene matches: 7. CDR3 length: 16 residues. Germline lookup yields CDR1 LNHDA and CDR2 SQIVND (reference sequence). This record comes from a study of blood T cell repertoires in COVID-19. Study details: Donors in the United States, Italy and Spain gave samples during acute or convalescent COVID-19.

The source is a human donor in a cohort sampled during active COVID-19. The sequenced material came from peripheral blood. This chain connects TRBV19 to TRBJ2-7; TRBD1 aligns across 12 bases. CDR3 sequence (DNA): TGTGCCAGTAGTGCCACCGGGACAGGGGGCGCCTACGAGCAGTACTTC. Residues: CASSATGTGGAYEQYF. Combining the CDR3 with reference TRBV19 and TRBJ2-7 gives the whole variable domain DGGITQSPKYLFRKEGQNVTLSCEQNLNHDAMYWYRQDPGQGLRLIYYSQIVNDFQKGDIAEGYSVSREKKESFPLTVTSAQKNPTAFYLCASSATGTGGAYEQYFGPGTRLTVT.